Following are 4 T cell receptor beta chains from one sample sequenced in a study of Ad26.COV2.S vaccination and SARS-CoV-2 variants (dated by TCRdb to about 2021). Sample treatment or condition, as interpreted from the label and publication: some 19 received Ad26.COV2.S at low or high dose, single or two shots; about 5 received placebo; per-sample allocation not given. Repertoires of vaccine and placebo recipients were sequenced from samples taken on day 63 after the first injection. Libraries were prepared through the immunoSEQ multiplex PCR assay. Imported from immuneACCESS, the table was reduced by TCRdb to in-frame sequences with V and J called. These copies leave out some clones; in studies compared against another copy, an unresolved V gene accounts for under half, and the cause of the remainder is not known. The sample contains 300,000 to 400,000 clones, about 86% of them found a single time. Roughly 2.1% of the sample is taken by the ten largest.

The sequences come from peripheral blood, collected in a trial of Ad26.COV2.S vaccine versus placebo. Every receptor here comes from a person aged 18-65 years who received the Ad26.COV2.S COVID-19 vaccine or a placebo.

This chain uses TRBV7-9 with TRBJ2-1; TRBD1 agrees at 11 bases. This CDR3 region has 16 residues. Per germline, CDR1 SEHNR and CDR2 FQNEAQ (reference sequence). Trimming took 6 bases from V and 5 from J; bases not matched to a gene: 9. The DNA for the CDR3 is TGTGCCAGCAGTTTACCGGGACAGGGGGTCGACAATGAGCAGTTCTTC. Its translation is CASSLPGQGVDNEQFF.

V gene TRBV3-1 (or the pseudogene TRBV3-2) combines with J gene TRBJ1-2; D perhaps matches TRBD1 (5 bases). Trimming pared 0 bases from V and 5 bases from J, leaving 19 bases between. The CDR3 runs 17 residues. Looked up from germline, CDR1 is LGHDT and CDR2 is YNNKEL (reference sequence). CDR3 amino acids: CASSQDSAEGWEYGYTF. CDR3 coding DNA: TGTGCCAGCAGCCAAGATAGCGCAGAGGGGTGGGAATATGGCTACACCTTC.

The chain carries TRBV10-1 and TRBJ1-2, with no clear D. In germline, CDR1 is WNHNN, CDR2 SYGVQD (reference sequence). With 0 bases removed from V and 3 bases from J, the gap between germline ends came to 5 bases. This CDR3 is built from 13 residues. The CDR3 is CASSESPYYGYTF. The CDR3 region has the DNA TGCGCCAGCAGTGAGTCGCCCTACTATGGCTACACCTTC.

J is TRBJ1-5 and V is TRBV7-9; TRBD1 matches at 10 bases. The length of the CDR3 is 15 residues. CDR1 and CDR2 (germline): SEHNR, FQNEAQ (reference sequence). V shed 5 bases and J 5 bases; nucleotides not matched to a gene: 6. CDR3 coding DNA: TGTGCCAGCAGCCCTCGGACAGGGGGGGATCAGCCCCAGCATTTT. Its protein product is CASSPRTGGDQPQHF.